This TCR beta chain emerged from a study of regulatory T cells in long-lasting Graves disease. The CDR3 is 15 residues long. V trimming: 3 bases; J trimming: 0 bases; junction bases outside the gene matches: 4. Germline V gene lookup returns CDR1 LGHNT and CDR2 FRNRAP. Libraries of TCR beta came from iRepertoire HTBI primers plus Arm-PCR of CDR3 regions. Per the authors' pipeline: Analysis of the samples identified 50 to 70 TRBV and 15 or so TRBJ segments. Each CDR3 protein is one row after TCRdb ran MiXCR on the multiplex PCR reads. TCRdb, rather than the study authors, made the V and J calls. This table has roughly 360,000 distinct CDR3 sequences, 12% appearing once. The table lists this clonotype with many counts. Stated time point: newly diagnosed GD, antithyroid drugs for less than 3 months. TCR sequences were obtained from RNA taken from PBMCs. This sample also belongs to another study, concerning T cells in Graves' hyperthyroidism and ophthalmopathy. That study adds: Graves' hyperthyroidism was deemed stable absent ophthalmopathy progression within 18 months.

This rearrangement joins TRBV12-5 to TRBJ2-5; TRBD1 matches 7 bases. The specimen comprised peripheral blood mononuclear cells (PBMCs), sampled at new diagnosis, from a patient treated with antithyroid drugs. The clonotype comes from a woman under 30 with Graves disease. CDR3 loop: CASGFLQGDQETQYF. The CDR3 DNA sequence: TGTGCTAGTGGTTTCCTGCAGGGGGACCAAGAGACCCAGTACTTC. Full variable domain (missing parts from reference TRBV12-5 and TRBJ2-5): DARVTQTPRHKVTEMGQEVTMRCQPILGHNTVFWYRQTMMQGLELLAYFRNRAPLDDSGMPKDRFSAEMPDATLATLKIQPSEPRDSAVYFCASGFLQGDQETQYFGPGTRLLVL.